The rows below give T cell receptor beta chains drawn from one sample of a study of T cell repertoires in cytomegalovirus infection. The antigens these receptors bind are not known. In TCRdb, the reads were re-called with MiXCR into one record per CDR3 protein. The table includes fewer than 850,000 distinct CDR3 sequences, 29% detected once. The starting material was cultured CD8+ T cells from PBMCs, obtained from culture after CMV antigen stimulation. The receptors derive from a human donor in good health (CMV status not recorded). Some clones in this sample may be carry-over from other donors' samples. Each CDR3 is given with its conserved first and last residue. The D gene is left open where the match is weak. Some rows mark clone size as missing; the rest say once, few, many or name a class of expanded clone.

D: -; size: few; V: TRBV7-8; J: TRBJ1-2; CDR3: CASSSDTENYGYTF; DNA: TGTGCCAGCAGCTCGGATACAGAAAACTATGGCTACACCTTC
D: -; size: -; V: TRBV4-1; J: TRBJ2-3; CDR3: CASSHPPGTSTDTQYF; DNA: TGCGCCAGCAGCCACCCCCCCGGGACAAGCACAGATACGCAGTATTTT
D: TRBD2; size: -; V: TRBV12-3/TRBV12-4; J: TRBJ2-3; CDR3: CASSFGRTSGDAF; DNA: TGTGCCAGCAGTTTTGGCAGGACTAGCGGGGACGCTTTT
D: -; size: -; V: TRBV7-6; J: TRBJ2-2; CDR3: CASSEAQQTPDTGELFF; DNA: TGTGCCAGCAGCGAAGCCCAACAGACACCGGACACCGGGGAGCTGTTTTTT
D: -; size: -; V: TRBV13; J: TRBJ2-7; CDR3: CASSPGLTTYEQYF; DNA: TGTGCCAGCAGCCCGGGACTGACCACCTACGAGCAGTACTTC
D: -; size: many; V: TRBV7-6; J: TRBJ2-3; CDR3: CASSSDPAVENTQYF; DNA: TGTGCCAGCAGCTCCGACCCCGCGGTTGAAAATACGCAGTATTTT
D: -; size: few; V: TRBV10-2; J: TRBJ2-2; CDR3: CASSGRKNTGELFF; DNA: TGCGCCAGCAGTGGTCGGAAGAACACCGGGGAGCTGTTTTTT
D: -; size: -; V: TRBV14; J: TRBJ1-6; CDR3: CASSLSLFPNSPLHF; DNA: TGTGCCAGCAGCCTAAGTCTATTTCCCAATTCACCCCTCCACTTT
D: -; size: -; V: TRBV7-9; J: TRBJ2-7; CDR3: CASSWRDFSYEQYF; DNA: TGTGCCAGCAGCTGGCGGGACTTCTCCTACGAGCAGTACTTC
D: TRBD2; size: -; V: TRBV29-1; J: TRBJ2-7; CDR3: CSVELWGGNEQYF; DNA: TGCAGCGTTGAATTGTGGGGGGGAAACGAGCAGTACTTC
D: TRBD2; size: few; V: TRBV6-5; J: TRBJ2-1; CDR3: CASSYSGSPPYNEQFF; DNA: TGTGCCAGCAGTTACAGCGGGAGTCCCCCCTACAATGAGCAGTTCTTC
D: -; size: -; V: TRBV29-1; J: TRBJ2-2; CDR3: CSVLHTGELFF; DNA: TGCAGCGTCCTCCACACTGGGGAGCTGTTTTTT
D: TRBD1; size: -; V: TRBV14; J: TRBJ2-7; CDR3: CASSHRDREYEQYF; DNA: TGTGCCAGCAGCCACCGGGACAGGGAATACGAGCAGTACTTC
D: TRBD2; size: many; V: TRBV6-1; J: TRBJ2-3; CDR3: CASSETAGGPDTQYF; DNA: TGTGCCAGCAGTGAAACGGCGGGGGGGCCAGATACGCAGTATTTT
D: -; size: few; V: TRBV2; J: TRBJ2-3; CDR3: CASSVGKSTDTQYF; DNA: TGTGCCAGCAGTGTAGGGAAGAGCACAGATACGCAGTATTTT